This record concerns one TCR beta chain sequence. What it recognizes is unknown. This record belongs to a study of T cell responses to AZD1222 COVID-19 vaccine. Study-level points and caveats: The CD4 TCRs associated with vaccination extended across spike and predominated at 160-218 and 743-854.

TCRdb keeps only in-frame clones here, not all; method: immunoSEQ multiplex PCR. The sample includes 65,000 to 70,000 clones, about nine tenths seen only once; the top ten take 7.5% to 9%. In germline, CDR1 is SGDLS, CDR2 YYNGEE. CDR3 size: 13 residues. The V and J ends lost 4 bases and 2 bases respectively, with 8 bases between them. The V and J genes are TRBV9 and TRBJ2-3; D ambiguous. The receptor's source is an adult in good health. The source was peripheral blood, collected on day 0 of AZD1222 vaccination. The CDR3 here is CASSPSPTDTQYF. The CDR3 DNA is TGTGCCAGCAGCCCCTCCCCCACAGATACGCAGTATTTT.